One and the same sample provided the 26 T cell receptor beta chains below, sequenced in a study of shared clonotypes between healthy human individuals. Only in-frame clones appear in the TCRdb table, and some are missing; sequencing was by immunoSEQ multiplex PCR. There are around 990,000 clones in the sample; approximately 80% occur only once, and roughly 0.82% lies in the top ten. Sequencing was done on a sample of memory CD4+ T cells from PBMCs. Subset in this sample: CD45RA-negative fraction. All receptors come from a man younger than 35 in good health. Some clones in this sample may be carry-over from other donors' samples.

The gene calls are TRBV5-4 and TRBJ2-1, with TRBD2 matching over 7 bases. The V gene's germline CDR1 is SGHNT and CDR2 YYREEE (reference sequence). After removal of 3 bases from V and 8 bases from J, the junction contained 5 bases not matched to a gene. CDR3 length: 13 residues. CDR3 sequence reads: CASSSLAFDEQFF. The CDR3 DNA follows: TGTGCCAGCAGCTCACTAGCGTTCGATGAGCAGTTCTTC. Full variable domain (outside the CDR3, taken from reference TRBV5-4 and TRBJ2-1): ETGVTQSPTHLIKTRGQQVTLRCSSQSGHNTVSWYQQALGQGPQFIFQYYREEENGRGNFPPRFSGLQFPNYSSELNVNALELDDSALYLCASSSLAFDEQFFGPGTRLTVL.

CDR3 in amino acids: CSAPGRENQETQYF. CDR3 DNA sequence: TGCAGCGCTCCGGGGCGGGAGAACCAAGAGACCCAGTACTTC. This chain connects TRBV29-1 to TRBJ2-5, with 7 positions matching TRBD2. The CDR3 length is 14 residues. Losses at the gene ends were 7 bases for V and 0 bases for J; bases not matched to a gene: 8. Looked up from germline, CDR1 is SQVTM and CDR2 is ANQGSEA.

A note on this clone: This sample also contains other DNA sequences that code for the same CDR3. J is TRBJ2-5 and V is TRBV5-1; possibly TRBD1 for D (5 bases). The ends were cut back, 0 bases at V and 1 base at J, with 7 bases in the middle. The CDR3 contains 14 residues. Germline values: CDR1 SGHRS, CDR2 YFSETQ. CDR3 bases: TGCGCCAGCAGCTTGGGACAGATCCAAGAGACCCAGTACTTC. Translation: CASSLGQIQETQYF.

Of note for this clone: At one of its ends the junction is not consistent with the germline gene, which may arise from a read error. The chain joins TRBV20-1 to TRBJ1-2, with a possible D match to TRBD1 (6 bases). Per the germline V gene, CDR1 is DFQATT and CDR2 is SNEGSKA (reference sequence). The CDR3 length is 11 residues. This CDR3 reads CSTRQDYGYTF. CDR3 bases: TGCAGTACTAGACAGGATTATGGCTACACCTTC.

V is TRBV5-1 and J is TRBJ2-7; tentatively, D is TRBD1 (5 bases). CDR1 and CDR2 from the germline V gene are SGHRS and YFSETQ. This CDR3 comprises 16 residues. The ends were cut back, 0 bases at V and 1 base at J, with 14 bases in the middle. CDR3 DNA: TGCGCCAGCAGCTTGGTGGCCAGGGCATCATCCTACGAGCAGTACTTC. Translated: CASSLVARASSYEQYF.

The chain links TRBV4-1 to TRBJ2-2; no clear D gene. V was cut by 3 bases and J by 0 bases, with 8 bases left in between. The germline CDR1 and CDR2 sequences are MGHRA and YSYEKL. The CDR3 covers 15 residues. The CDR3 DNA reads TGCGCCAGCAGCCAGTATTATTCGAACACCGGGGAGCTGTTTTTT. This gives the protein CASSQYYSNTGELFF.

This clone was seen a few times. V and J are TRBV5-8 and TRBJ1-5; D gene ambiguous. CDR3 length: 18 amino acids. Trimming took 4 bases from V and 0 from J, leaving 20 bases between them. Looked up from germline, CDR1 is SGHTS and CDR2 is YDEGEE. CDR3 coding DNA: TGTGCCAGCAGCCCCCTCGAGCGTGGCCAATATAGCAATCAGCCCCAGCATTTT. This translates into CASSPLERGQYSNQPQHF.

This clone was seen a handful of times. V and J are TRBV7-2 and TRBJ2-7; 12 bases are a match to TRBD1. The V and J ends lost 5 bases and 7 bases, in that order; junction bases with no gene match: 9. Germline assignment: CDR1 SGHTA and CDR2 FQGNSA. The CDR3 covers 15 residues. The CDR3 region has the DNA TGTGCCAGCAGCCCGGGACAGGGGGCTTTGGGAGAGCAGTACTTC. This encodes CASSPGQGALGEQYF.

J is TRBJ1-5 and V is TRBV19; no firm D call. Germline lookup yields CDR1 LNHDA and CDR2 SQIVND (reference sequence). The V end lost 1 base, the J end lost 7 bases, and 14 bases lay between the germline ends. The CDR3 is made up of 15 amino acids. The CDR3 here is CASSIGRNTGQPQHF. CDR3 DNA sequence: TGTGCCAGTAGTATAGGCCGGAACACGGGCCAGCCCCAGCATTTT.

The chain recombines TRBV30 with TRBJ1-5; D might be TRBD1 (6 bases). Trimming took off 0 bases at V and 7 bases at J, with 13 bases between the two ends. The CDR3 runs 14 residues. Germline V lookup: CDR1 GTSNPN, CDR2 SVGIG (reference sequence). CDR3 in amino acids: CAWSVYRGEQPQHF. CDR3 DNA: TGTGCCTGGAGTGTATATAGGGGGGAACAGCCCCAGCATTTT.

This clone showed up just a few times. This chain joins TRBV5-4 and TRBJ2-7; 11 bases are a match to TRBD2. The CDR3 sequence is 14 residues long. Per germline, CDR1 SGHNT and CDR2 YYREEE (reference sequence). V shed 0 bases and J 5 bases; nucleotides not matched to a gene: 1. DNA for the CDR3: TGTGCCAGCAGCTTGGCTAGCGGGAGGAACGAGCAGTACTTC. Encoded protein: CASSLASGRNEQYF.

The rearrangement links TRBV29-1 to TRBJ2-7, with 9 bases identical to TRBD2. The CDR3 contains 14 residues. The J segment lost 4 bases and the V segment lost 3 bases, leaving 7 bases of the junction unmatched. CDR1 SQVTM and CDR2 ANQGSEA come from the germline V gene. The CDR3 region is CSVDSSGNRYEQYF. CDR3 nucleotides: TGCAGCGTTGACTCTAGCGGGAACAGGTACGAGCAGTACTTC.

This chain connects TRBV6-6 to TRBJ1-5, with D unresolved. Germline CDR1 is MNHNY and CDR2 is SVGAGI (reference sequence). Trimming took off 7 bases at V and 1 base at J, with 14 bases between the two ends. The CDR3 spans 15 residues. CDR3 amino acids: CASTFSLGSNQPQHF. The CDR3 nucleotides read TGTGCCAGCACTTTCTCATTGGGGAGCAATCAGCCCCAGCATTTT.

This chain connects TRBV6-1 to TRBJ1-6, with TRBD1 matching 9 bases. The CDR3 loop spans 15 amino acids. The germline gives CDR1 MNHNS, CDR2 SASEGT. Trimming removed 4 bases from V and 9 bases from J; junction bases left unmatched: 7. CDR3 loop: CASSGDRAGLSPLHF. For the CDR3, the DNA is TGTGCCAGCAGTGGGGACAGGGCGGGTCTTTCACCCCTCCACTTT.

The chain links TRBV30 to TRBJ2-7; 8 bases are a match to TRBD1. The CDR3 is made up of 13 amino acids. The V and J ends lost 3 bases and 5 bases, in that order; junction bases with no gene match: 6. Germline CDR1 GTSNPN, CDR2 SVGIG (reference sequence). The chain's CDR3 is CAWSRGQGDEQYF. In DNA, the CDR3 is TGTGCCTGGAGCCGCGGACAGGGCGACGAGCAGTACTTC. The complete variable domain, with remaining parts taken from reference TRBV30 and TRBJ2-7, reads SQTIHQWPATLVQPVGSPLSLECTVEGTSNPNLYWYRQAAGRGLQLLFYSVGIGQISSEVPQNLSASRPQDRQFILSSKKLLLSDSGFYLCAWSRGQGDEQYFGPGTRLTVT.

Comments on this clone: Different DNA sequences within this sample yield the same CDR3. This chain connects TRBV2 to TRBJ1-5; 9 bases are shared with TRBD1. The CDR3 totals 14 residues. The germline V gene encodes CDR1 SNHLY and CDR2 FYNNEI. With V trimmed by 5 bases and J by 7 bases, 6 bases remained unmatched. CDR3 sequence (DNA): TGTGCCAGCAGTCCCCGACAGGGGGGCCAGCCCCAGCATTTT. Its protein is CASSPRQGGQPQHF.

V is TRBV7-2 and J is TRBJ2-2; 11 positions agree with TRBD1. V was pared by 4 bases and J by 6 bases, with 10 bases of the junction left unmatched. This CDR3 comprises 17 residues. CDR1 SGHTA and CDR2 FQGNSA come from the germline V gene. The CDR3 region is CASSYHAGQGAAGELFF. CDR3 in DNA: TGTGCCAGCAGCTACCACGCTGGACAGGGGGCGGCCGGGGAGCTGTTTTTT.

With regard to this clone: Other DNA variants within this sample encode the same CDR3. The J gene is TRBJ1-2, the V gene TRBV25-1, with TRBD1 matching 8 bases. CDR3 length: 12 residues. Per the germline V gene, CDR1 is MGHDK and CDR2 is SYGVNS. The ends lost 9 bases at V and 4 bases at J; junction bases unmatched: 4. The CDR3 DNA sequence: TGTGCCAGTTCTGGGACAGGCTATGGCTACACCTTC. It specifies CASSGTGYGYTF.

CDR3 nucleotides: TGCGCCAGCAGCCTACGAGGACAGGTCTCCTACGAGCAGTACTTC. Translated, it gives CASSLRGQVSYEQYF. The genes are TRBV5-1 and TRBJ2-7; TRBD1 matches at 7 bases. J lost 0 bases, V lost 4 bases, and 7 bases had no gene match. The CDR3 is 15 residues long. Germline assignment: CDR1 SGHRS and CDR2 YFSETQ.

This clone was seen ten or more times. The rearrangement joins TRBV5-1 to TRBJ2-7; D gene unclear. This CDR3 is 12 amino acids long. Trimming removed 0 bases at V and 6 bases at J, with 7 bases between. Germline V gene data show CDR1 as SGHRS and CDR2 as YFSETQ. CDR3 protein: CASSLDWGEQYF. The CDR3, as DNA: TGCGCCAGCAGCTTGGATTGGGGCGAGCAGTACTTC.

The chain couples TRBV5-1 to TRBJ2-7; 9 bases match TRBD2. There are 15 residues in the CDR3. Germline V gene lookup returns CDR1 SGHRS and CDR2 YFSETQ. V shed 0 bases and J 2 bases; nucleotides not matched to a gene: 3. DNA for the CDR3: TGCGCCAGCAGCTTGGTGCTAGCGGGGCCCTACGAGCAGTACTTC. It codes for CASSLVLAGPYEQYF. Looking up the rest from reference TRBV5-1 and TRBJ2-7 gives the full variable domain: KAGVTQTPRYLIKTRGQQVTLSCSPISGHRSVSWYQQTPGQGLQFLFEYFSETQRNKGNFPGRFSGRQFSNSRSEMNVSTLELGDSALYLCASSLVLAGPYEQYFGPGTRLTVT.

The genes are TRBV6-1 and TRBJ2-1, with a possible D match to TRBD1 (6 bases). From germline, CDR1 is MNHNS and CDR2 SASEGT. The V end was cut by 6 bases, the J end by 6 bases, with 15 bases between. CDR3 length equals 14 residues. Here the CDR3 DNA reads TGTGCCAGCAGGGGGTCGACAGGTAGCAATGAGCAGTTCTTC. Translated, it gives CASRGSTGSNEQFF.

CDR3 protein: CAISESVGEGELFF. The CDR3 region has the DNA TGTGCCATCAGTGAGTCAGTCGGGGAAGGGGAGCTGTTTTTT. V and J are TRBV10-3 and TRBJ2-2, with D perhaps matching TRBD2 (5 bases). Germline V gene lookup returns CDR1 ENHRY and CDR2 SYGVKD. The CDR3 has 14 residues. Trimming removed 0 bases at V and 8 bases at J, with 10 bases between.

The rearrangement uses TRBV5-5 and TRBJ1-2; TRBD1 is a possible D gene (5 bases). V was clipped by 3 bases and J by 4 bases, with 10 bases between them. The CDR3 extends over 13 amino acids. Germline V gene lookup returns CDR1 SGHKS and CDR2 YYEKEE (reference sequence). The CDR3 loop reads CASSSGALYGYTF. CDR3 nucleotide sequence: TGTGCCAGCAGCTCCGGGGCACTCTATGGCTACACCTTC.

V usage is TRBV6-5 and J usage is TRBJ1-5; D is uncertain. This CDR3 is 15 amino acids long. Per germline, CDR1 MNHEY and CDR2 SVGAGI. Trimming cost V 6 bases and J 3 bases, with 15 bases left between them. CDR3: CASSRSGLNNQPQHF. Written as DNA, the CDR3 is TGTGCCAGCAGCCGAAGTGGACTGAACAATCAGCCCCAGCATTTT.

The rearrangement links TRBV28 to TRBJ2-2; D is possibly TRBD2 (5 bases). Germline V lookup: CDR1 MDHEN, CDR2 SYDVKM. The CDR3 sequence is 13 residues long. V lost 3 bases and J lost 6, with 8 bases in between. CDR3 region: CASSFQDSGELFF. The CDR3 nucleotides read TGTGCCAGCAGTTTCCAGGACTCCGGGGAGCTGTTTTTT.